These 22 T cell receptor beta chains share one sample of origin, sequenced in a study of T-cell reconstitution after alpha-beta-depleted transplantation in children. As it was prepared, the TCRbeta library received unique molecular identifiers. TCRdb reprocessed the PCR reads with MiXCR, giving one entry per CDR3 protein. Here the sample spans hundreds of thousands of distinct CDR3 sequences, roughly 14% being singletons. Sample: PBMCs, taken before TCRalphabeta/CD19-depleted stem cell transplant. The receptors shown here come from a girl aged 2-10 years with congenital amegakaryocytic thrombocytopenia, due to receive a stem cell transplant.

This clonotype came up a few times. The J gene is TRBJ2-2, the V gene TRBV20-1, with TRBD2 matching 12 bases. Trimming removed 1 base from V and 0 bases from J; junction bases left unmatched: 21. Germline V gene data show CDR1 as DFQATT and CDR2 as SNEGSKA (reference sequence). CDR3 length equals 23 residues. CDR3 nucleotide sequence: TGCAGTGCTAGAGCGTTTTTCGCGGCTAGCGGGAGGGCCAGAAGGTCGAACACCGGGGAGCTGTTTTTT. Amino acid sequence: CSARAFFAASGRARRSNTGELFF.

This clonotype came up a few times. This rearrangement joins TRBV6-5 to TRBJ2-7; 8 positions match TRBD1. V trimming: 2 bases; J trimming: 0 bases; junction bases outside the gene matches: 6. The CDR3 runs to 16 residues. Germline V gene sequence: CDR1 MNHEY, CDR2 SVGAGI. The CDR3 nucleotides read TGTGCCAGCAGTTACCCTACCGGACAGGGCTCCTACGAGCAGTACTTC. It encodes CASSYPTGQGSYEQYF.

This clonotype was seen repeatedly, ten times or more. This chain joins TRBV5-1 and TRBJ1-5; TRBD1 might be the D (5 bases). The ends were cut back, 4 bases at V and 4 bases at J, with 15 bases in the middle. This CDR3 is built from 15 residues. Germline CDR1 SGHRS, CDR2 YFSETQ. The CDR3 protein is CASSPGGIGNQPQHF. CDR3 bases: TGCGCCAGCAGCCCTGGGGGAATTGGTAATCAGCCCCAGCATTTT.

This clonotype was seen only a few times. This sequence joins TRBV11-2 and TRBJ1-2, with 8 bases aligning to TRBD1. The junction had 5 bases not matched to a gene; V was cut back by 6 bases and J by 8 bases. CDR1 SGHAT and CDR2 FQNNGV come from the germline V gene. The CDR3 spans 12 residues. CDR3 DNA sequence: TGTGCCAGCAGGGGACAGGCCCGGGGCTACACCTTC. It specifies CASRGQARGYTF.

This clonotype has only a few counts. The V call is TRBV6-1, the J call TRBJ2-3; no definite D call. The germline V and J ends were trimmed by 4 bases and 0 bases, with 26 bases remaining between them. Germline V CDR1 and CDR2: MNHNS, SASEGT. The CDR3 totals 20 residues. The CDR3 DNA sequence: TGTGCCAGCAGTGGGGTGGCTTACACCCCGGACGGGCTTAGCACAGATACGCAGTATTTT. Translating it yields CASSGVAYTPDGLSTDTQYF.

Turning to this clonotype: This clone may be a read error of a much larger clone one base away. The CDR3 here is CASSVFLASDMQYF. The CDR3, as DNA: TGTGCCAGCAGTGTTTTTCTAGCCTCAGATATGCAGTATTTT. V gene TRBV6-1 combines with J gene TRBJ2-3; tentatively, D is TRBD2 (5 bases). The CDR3 covers 14 residues. Germline V CDR1 and CDR2: MNHNS, SASEGT.

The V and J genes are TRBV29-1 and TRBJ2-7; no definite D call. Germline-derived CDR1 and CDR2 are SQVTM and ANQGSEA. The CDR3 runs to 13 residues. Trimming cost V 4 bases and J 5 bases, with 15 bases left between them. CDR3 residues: CSVVVLAGNEQYF. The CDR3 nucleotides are TGCAGCGTTGTGGTGCTCGCCGGCAACGAGCAGTACTTC.

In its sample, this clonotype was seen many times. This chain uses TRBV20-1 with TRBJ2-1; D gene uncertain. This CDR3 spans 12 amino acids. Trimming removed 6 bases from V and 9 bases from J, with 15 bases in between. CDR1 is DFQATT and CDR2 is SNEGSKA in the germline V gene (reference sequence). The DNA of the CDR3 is TGCAGTGCCAATTCGTGGCAGGTTGAGCAGTTCTTC. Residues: CSANSWQVEQFF.

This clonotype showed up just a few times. CDR3 sequence (DNA): TGCGCCAGCAGCTTGGTGCGGGTAGGTTTCAACAATGAGCAGTTCTTC. It translates to CASSLVRVGFNNEQFF. This rearrangement joins TRBV5-1 to TRBJ2-1; TRBD2 might be the D (5 bases). From germline, CDR1 is SGHRS and CDR2 YFSETQ. The CDR3 covers 16 residues. V shed 0 bases and J shed 5 bases, with 15 bases lying between them.

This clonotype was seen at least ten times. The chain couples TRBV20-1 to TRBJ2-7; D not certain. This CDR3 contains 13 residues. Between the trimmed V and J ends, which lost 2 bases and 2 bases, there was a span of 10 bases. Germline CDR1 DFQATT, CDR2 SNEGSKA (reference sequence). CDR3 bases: TGCAGTGCTAGAATTTACAACACCTACGAGCAGTACTTC. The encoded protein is CSARIYNTYEQYF.

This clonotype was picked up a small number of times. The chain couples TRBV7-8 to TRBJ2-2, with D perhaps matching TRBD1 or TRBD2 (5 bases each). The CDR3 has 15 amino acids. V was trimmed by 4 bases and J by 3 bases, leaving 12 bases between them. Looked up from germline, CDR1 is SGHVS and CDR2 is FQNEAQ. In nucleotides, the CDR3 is TGTGCCAGCAGCTGGGACCCGAGGGACACCGGGGAGCTGTTTTTT. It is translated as CASSWDPRDTGELFF.

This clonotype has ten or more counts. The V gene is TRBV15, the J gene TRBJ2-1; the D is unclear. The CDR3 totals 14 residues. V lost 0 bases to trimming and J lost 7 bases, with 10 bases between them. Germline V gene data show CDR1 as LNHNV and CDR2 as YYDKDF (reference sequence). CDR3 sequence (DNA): TGTGCCACCAGCAGAGATTTGAGAGAAAATGAGCAGTTCTTC. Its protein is CATSRDLRENEQFF.

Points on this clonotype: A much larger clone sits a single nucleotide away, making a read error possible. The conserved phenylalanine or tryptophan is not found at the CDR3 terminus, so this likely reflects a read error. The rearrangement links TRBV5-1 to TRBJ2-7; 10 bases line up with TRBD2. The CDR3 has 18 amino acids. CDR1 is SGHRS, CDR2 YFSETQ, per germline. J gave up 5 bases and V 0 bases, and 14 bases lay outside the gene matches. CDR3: CASSLEFAGSLAGDEQYL. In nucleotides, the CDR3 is TGCGCCAGCAGCTTGGAATTCGCGGGGAGTCTAGCGGGAGACGAGCAGTACTTG.

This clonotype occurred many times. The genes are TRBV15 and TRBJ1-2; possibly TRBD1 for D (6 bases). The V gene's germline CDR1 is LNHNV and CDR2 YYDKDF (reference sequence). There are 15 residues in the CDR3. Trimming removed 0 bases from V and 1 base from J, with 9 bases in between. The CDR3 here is CATSRDRDNNYGYTF. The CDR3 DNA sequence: TGTGCCACCAGCAGAGATCGGGACAATAACTATGGCTACACCTTC.

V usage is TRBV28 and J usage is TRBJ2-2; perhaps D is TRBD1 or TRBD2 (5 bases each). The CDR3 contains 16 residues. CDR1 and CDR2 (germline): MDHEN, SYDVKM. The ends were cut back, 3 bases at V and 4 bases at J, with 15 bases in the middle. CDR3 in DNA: TGTGCCAGCAGTTTGGGGACCCAAGTAGGCACCGGGGAGCTGTTTTTT. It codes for CASSLGTQVGTGELFF. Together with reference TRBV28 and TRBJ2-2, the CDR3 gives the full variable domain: DVKVTQSSRYLVKRTGEKVFLECVQDMDHENMFWYRQDPGLGLRLIYFSYDVKMKEKGDIPEGYSVSREKKERFSLILESASTNQTSMYLCASSLGTQVGTGELFFGEGSRLTVL.

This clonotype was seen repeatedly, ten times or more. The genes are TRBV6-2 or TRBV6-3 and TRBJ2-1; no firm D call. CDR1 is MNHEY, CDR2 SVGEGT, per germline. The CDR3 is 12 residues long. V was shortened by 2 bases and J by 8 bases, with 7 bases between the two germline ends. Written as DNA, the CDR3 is TGTGCCAGCAGTTACATGATCGATGAGCAGTTCTTC. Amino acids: CASSYMIDEQFF.

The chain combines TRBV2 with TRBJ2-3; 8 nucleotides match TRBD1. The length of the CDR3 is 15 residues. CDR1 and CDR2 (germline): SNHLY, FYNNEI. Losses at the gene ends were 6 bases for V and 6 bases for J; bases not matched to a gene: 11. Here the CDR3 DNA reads TGTGCCAGCAGCCCGTGGCAGGGGGCATGGGATACGCAGTATTTT. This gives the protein CASSPWQGAWDTQYF.

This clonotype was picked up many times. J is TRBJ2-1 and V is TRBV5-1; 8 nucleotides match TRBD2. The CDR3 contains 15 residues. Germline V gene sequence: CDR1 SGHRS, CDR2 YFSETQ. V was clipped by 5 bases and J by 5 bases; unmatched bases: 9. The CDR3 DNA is TGCGCCAGCAGAAAGGAACTAGCGGCCGACAATGAGCAGTTCTTC. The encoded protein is CASRKELAADNEQFF. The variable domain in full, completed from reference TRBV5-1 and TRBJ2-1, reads KAGVTQTPRYLIKTRGQQVTLSCSPISGHRSVSWYQQTPGQGLQFLFEYFSETQRNKGNFPGRFSGRQFSNSRSEMNVSTLELGDSALYLCASRKELAADNEQFFGPGTRLTVL.

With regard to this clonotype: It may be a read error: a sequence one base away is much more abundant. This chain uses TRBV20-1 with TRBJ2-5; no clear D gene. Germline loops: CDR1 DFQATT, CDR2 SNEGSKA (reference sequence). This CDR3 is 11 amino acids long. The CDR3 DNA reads TGCAGTTCTAGAGCTGAAGAGACCCAGTACTTC. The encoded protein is CSSRAEETQYF.

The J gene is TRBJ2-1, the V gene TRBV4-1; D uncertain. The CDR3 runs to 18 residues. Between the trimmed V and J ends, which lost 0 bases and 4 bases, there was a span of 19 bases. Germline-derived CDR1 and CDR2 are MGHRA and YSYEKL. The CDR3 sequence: CASSQDRLGSYWYNEQFF. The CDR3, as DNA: TGCGCCAGCAGCCAAGATCGCTTAGGTAGCTACTGGTACAATGAGCAGTTCTTC.

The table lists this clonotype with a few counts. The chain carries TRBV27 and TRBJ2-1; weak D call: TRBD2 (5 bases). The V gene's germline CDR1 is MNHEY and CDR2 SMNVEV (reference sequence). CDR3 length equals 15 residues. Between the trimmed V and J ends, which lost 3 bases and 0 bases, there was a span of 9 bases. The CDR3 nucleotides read TGTGCCAGCAGTTTTAAAGGAGGCTCCTACAATGAGCAGTTCTTC. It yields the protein CASSFKGGSYNEQFF.

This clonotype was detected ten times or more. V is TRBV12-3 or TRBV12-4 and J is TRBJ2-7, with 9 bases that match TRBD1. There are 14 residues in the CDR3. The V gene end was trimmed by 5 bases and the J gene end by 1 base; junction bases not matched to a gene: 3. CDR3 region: CASSAGTGSYEQYF. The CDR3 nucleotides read TGTGCCAGCAGTGCCGGGACAGGGTCCTACGAGCAGTACTTC.